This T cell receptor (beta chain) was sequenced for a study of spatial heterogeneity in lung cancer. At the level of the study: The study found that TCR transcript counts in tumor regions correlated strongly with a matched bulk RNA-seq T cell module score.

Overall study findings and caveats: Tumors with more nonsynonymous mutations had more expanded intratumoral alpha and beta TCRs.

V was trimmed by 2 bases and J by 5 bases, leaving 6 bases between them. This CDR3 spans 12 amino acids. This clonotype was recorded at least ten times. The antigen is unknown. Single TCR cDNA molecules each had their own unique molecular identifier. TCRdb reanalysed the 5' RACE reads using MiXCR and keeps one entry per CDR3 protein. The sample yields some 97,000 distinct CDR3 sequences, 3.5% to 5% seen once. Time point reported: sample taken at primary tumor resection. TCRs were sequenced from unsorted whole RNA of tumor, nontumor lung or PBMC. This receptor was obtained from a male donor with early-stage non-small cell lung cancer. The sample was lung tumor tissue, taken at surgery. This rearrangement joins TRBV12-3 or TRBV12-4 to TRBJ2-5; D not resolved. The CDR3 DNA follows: TGTGCCAGCAGTTTAAACATGGAGACCCAGTACTTC. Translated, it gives CASSLNMETQYF.